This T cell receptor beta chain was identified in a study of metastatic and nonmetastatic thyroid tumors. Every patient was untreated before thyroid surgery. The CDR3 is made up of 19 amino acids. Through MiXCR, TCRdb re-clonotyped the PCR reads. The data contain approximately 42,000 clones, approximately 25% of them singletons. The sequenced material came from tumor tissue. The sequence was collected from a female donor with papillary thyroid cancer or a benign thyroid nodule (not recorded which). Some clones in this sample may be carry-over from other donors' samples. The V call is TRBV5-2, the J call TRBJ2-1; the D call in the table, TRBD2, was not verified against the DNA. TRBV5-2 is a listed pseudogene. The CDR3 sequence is CASSLRQGGTSGTFHEQFF. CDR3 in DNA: TGTGCCAGCAGCTTGAGACAGGGGGGGACTAGCGGGACTTTCCATGAGCAGTTCTTC.